This passage covers 17 T cell receptor beta chains from one sample sequenced in a study of Graves' ophthalmopathy and Graves' hyperthyroidism. Amplified material comprised TCR beta CDR3 regions derived from RNA transcripts. An opening RT-PCR round employed HTBI primers and preceded a second-round multiplex PCR. TCRdb ran MiXCR on the multiplex PCR reads and lists one entry per CDR3 protein. This sample has over a million distinct CDR3 sequences, with 35% to 40% found just once. Sequenced: peripheral blood or thyroid tissue (not recorded which). The origin of the receptors is an adult man with Graves' hyperthyroidism.

The chain couples TRBV7-2 to TRBJ2-5; TRBD2 is a possible D gene (6 bases). Trimming left V 5 bases short and J 5 bases short, with 15 bases between. CDR3 length: 14 residues. Germline CDR1 is SGHTA and CDR2 is FQGNSA. The CDR3: CASSKRDLTETQYF. The CDR3, as DNA: TGTGCCAGCAGCAAACGGGACTTAACGGAGACCCAGTACTTC.

This clonotype was picked up one time. At one boundary the junction diverges from the germline segment, which might be a read error. CDR3 residues: CASSAAAGTSGELFF. DNA of the CDR3: TGTGCCAGCAGTGCCGCCGCGGGCACGTCCGGGGAGCTGTTTTTT. The chain recombines TRBV10-2 with TRBJ2-2; D is possibly TRBD2 (5 bases). CDR3 length equals 15 residues. Germline V gene sequence: CDR1 WSHSY, CDR2 SAAADI.

This clonotype has a count of ten or more. The chain couples TRBV29-1 to TRBJ1-3, with D perhaps matching TRBD1 (6 bases). Germline loops: CDR1 SQVTM, CDR2 ANQGSEA. V was cut by 3 bases and J by 0 bases, with 9 bases left in between. The CDR3 contains 14 residues. The CDR3 DNA reads as TGCAGCGTTGATCAGGGGATCTCTGGAAACACCATATATTTT. Protein product: CSVDQGISGNTIYF.

This clonotype was recorded many times. The V and J genes are TRBV7-8 and TRBJ1-5; 8 positions agree with TRBD1. Germline CDR1 reads SGHVS; CDR2 reads FQNEAQ. The CDR3 is 17 amino acids. Losses at the gene ends were 5 bases for V and 3 bases for J; bases not matched to a gene: 12. The CDR3 is CASSNEPGQADNQPQHF. The DNA for the CDR3 is TGTGCCAGCAGCAACGAACCGGGACAGGCCGACAATCAGCCCCAGCATTTT.

Of note for this clonotype: With a much larger clone just one base away, this may be a read error. The V gene is TRBV19, the J gene TRBJ2-7, with a possible D match to TRBD1 (6 bases). CDR3 length: 14 amino acids. Germline V lookup: CDR1 LNHDA, CDR2 SQIVND (reference sequence). In DNA, the CDR3 is TGTGGCAGTAGCGACAGGATGGGGAACTACGAGCAGTACTTC. It specifies CGSSDRMGNYEQYF.

Concerning this clonotype: One end of the junction is discordant with germline, which a read error may explain. The chain combines TRBV5-4 with TRBJ2-7, with D maybe TRBD2 (5 bases). Per germline, CDR1 SGHNT and CDR2 YYREEE (reference sequence). This CDR3 is built from 13 residues. The CDR3 is CACSLERSYEQYF. The CDR3 DNA reads TGTGCCTGCAGCTTGGAGCGGAGTTACGAGCAGTACTTC.

V is TRBV6-5 and J is TRBJ2-5; TRBD2 agrees at 11 bases. The CDR3 spans 16 residues. V dropped 6 bases and J dropped 2; count of bases not matched to a gene: 8. Germline CDR1 is MNHEY and CDR2 is SVGAGI. This CDR3 is CASRDTSGGEQETQYF. As DNA, the CDR3 is TGTGCCAGCAGAGATACTAGCGGGGGCGAGCAAGAGACCCAGTACTTC.

The chain's CDR3 is CSVSQGRAEAFF. CDR3 DNA sequence: TGCAGCGTTTCACAGGGGAGGGCTGAAGCTTTCTTT. The rearrangement joins TRBV29-1 to TRBJ1-1; 7 nucleotides align to TRBD1. V lost 5 bases, J lost 6 bases, and 6 bases stayed unmatched. This CDR3 has 12 residues. Germline values: CDR1 SQVTM, CDR2 ANQGSEA. Looking up the rest from reference TRBV29-1 and TRBJ1-1 gives the full variable domain: SAVISQKPSRDICQRGTSLTIQCQVDSQVTMMFWYRQQPGQSLTLIATANQGSEATYESGFVIDKFPISRPNLTFSTLTVSNMSPEDSSIYLCSVSQGRAEAFFGQGTRLTVV.

As concerns this clonotype: This clone may be a read error of a much larger clone one base away. This chain uses TRBV5-1 with TRBJ2-7, with D possibly being TRBD1 (6 bases). This CDR3 spans 13 amino acids. The germline gives CDR1 SGHRS, CDR2 YFSETQ. For the CDR3, the DNA is TGCACCAGCAGCTTGGGGGCAGGGAAATTCACGCACTTC. Encoded protein: CTSSLGAGKFTHF. The variable domain in full, with the rest retrieved from reference TRBV5-1 and TRBJ2-7, is KAGVTQTPRYLIKTRGQQVTLSCSPISGHRSVSWYQQTPGQGLQFLFEYFSETQRNKGNFPGRFSGRQFSNSRSEMNVSTLELGDSALYLCTSSLGAGKFTHFGPGTRLTVT.

The chain is built from TRBV27 and TRBJ1-6; D is uncertain. V was pared by 1 base and J by 9 bases, with 13 bases between. This CDR3 comprises 15 residues. Germline lookup yields CDR1 MNHEY and CDR2 SMNVEV (reference sequence). CDR3 in amino acids: CASSLYLGMVSPLHF. The CDR3 bases are TGTGCCAGCAGTTTATATCTGGGCATGGTTTCACCCCTCCACTTT.

This clonotype has ten or more counts. The V and J genes are TRBV11-2 and TRBJ1-1, with D perhaps matching TRBD1 (6 bases). The V end lost 7 bases, the J end lost 5 bases, and 11 bases lay between the germline ends. This CDR3 has 12 amino acids. Germline V gene sequence: CDR1 SGHAT, CDR2 FQNNGV. In nucleotides, the CDR3 is TGTGCCAGCACATTACAGGGTACTGAAGCTTTCTTT. Protein sequence: CASTLQGTEAFF. The whole variable domain, remainder taken from reference TRBV11-2 and TRBJ1-1, is EAGVAQSPRYKIIEKRQSVAFWCNPISGHATLYWYQQILGQGPKLLIQFQNNGVVDDSQLPKDRFSAERLKGVDSTLKIQPAKLEDSAVYLCASTLQGTEAFFGQGTRLTVV.

The chain links TRBV20-1 to TRBJ2-7; D remains unclear. The V and J ends lost 0 bases and 2 bases respectively, with 14 bases between them. Germline V gives CDR1 DFQATT, CDR2 SNEGSKA (reference sequence). This CDR3 spans 15 amino acids. CDR3 amino acids: CSARDLDAKPYEQYF. CDR3 DNA sequence: TGCAGTGCTAGAGATCTAGACGCCAAGCCCTACGAGCAGTACTTC.

Concerning this clonotype itself: At one of its ends the junction is not consistent with the germline gene, which may arise from a read error. The chain combines TRBV10-3 with TRBJ2-7, with 10 bases lining up with TRBD1. The CDR3 contains 18 residues. CDR1 is ENHRY, CDR2 SYGVKD, per germline. The DNA of the CDR3 is TGTGCCAGCAGTTACTCGATTCTGGGACAGGGGTCTGGATACGAGCAGAACTTC. Translated: CASSYSILGQGSGYEQNF.

The V call is TRBV10-3, the J call TRBJ2-7; TRBD2 is a possible D gene (7 bases). V dropped 0 bases and J dropped 6 bases, with 9 bases sitting between them. This CDR3 is 13 amino acids long. Germline CDR1 reads ENHRY; CDR2 reads SYGVKD. CDR3 nucleotides: TGTGCCATCAGTGAGTCGAGGGGGGGCGAGCAGTACTTC. This codes for CAISESRGGEQYF.

Of note for this clonotype: A much larger clonotype is one base distant, so this may be a read error. The V gene is TRBV15, the J gene TRBJ1-5; perhaps TRBD1 as D (6 bases). Germline CDR1 reads LNHNV; CDR2 reads YYDKDF (reference sequence). The V gene lost 3 bases and the J gene lost 10 bases, with 16 bases spanning the gap. The CDR3 length is 14 residues. The CDR3 DNA follows: TGTGCCACCAGCAGGGGACATGGGGCTGATCCCCAGCATTTT. It encodes CATSRGHGADPQHF.

This clonotype has ten or more counts. The chain has TRBV12-3 or TRBV12-4 and TRBJ1-6, with unresolved D. The CDR3 has 15 amino acids. Trimming cost V 3 bases and J 7 bases, with 13 bases left between them. CDR3 in DNA: TGTGCCAGCAGTTTGAGCTTGGTCGGGAATTCACCCCTCCACTTT. Its protein product is CASSLSLVGNSPLHF.

At least ten counts were recorded for this clonotype. This sequence joins TRBV7-3 and TRBJ2-7; tentatively, D is TRBD2 (5 bases). CDR3 length equals 13 residues. V lost 0 bases to trimming and J lost 6 bases, with 9 bases between them. From germline, CDR1 is SGHTA and CDR2 FQGTGA. In DNA, the CDR3 is TGTGCCAGCAGCTTAACGCTAGGGAGCGAGCAGTACTTC. Translating it yields CASSLTLGSEQYF.